The present T cell receptor (beta chain) was sequenced within a study of Ad26.COV2.S vaccination and SARS-CoV-2 variants. In the study overall: Among those in the COV1001 Ad26.COV2.S trial arm was the donor. Once, or twice with 56 days between doses, Ad26.COV2.S was given intramuscularly.

Treatment specified: 15 to 20 received Ad26.COV2.S at low or high dose, single or two shots; 5 received placebo; per-sample allocation not given. Collection of samples fell on day 63 after the first vaccine or placebo injection. An adult donor aged 18-55 years was enrolled in Boston. Vaccination employed an Ad26 vector expressing the Wuhan-strain SARS-CoV-2 spike. The protocol was immunoSEQ multiplex PCR, while the TCRdb copy is restricted to in-frame clones and leaves out a portion. The data contain around 380,000 clones, about 85% of them singletons. From germline, CDR1 is MGHRA and CDR2 YSYEKL. This CDR3 spans 11 amino acids. The V gene end was trimmed by 5 bases and the J gene end by 12 bases; junction bases not matched to a gene: 5.

The source is a person between 18 and 65 years old who received the Ad26.COV2.S COVID-19 vaccine or a placebo. Sequenced material: peripheral blood, taken in a trial of Ad26.COV2.S vaccine versus placebo. The chain is built from TRBV4-1 and TRBJ1-1; TRBD1 matches at 8 bases. This chain's CDR3 is CASSRDRTTFF. DNA for the CDR3: TGCGCCAGCAGCAGGGACAGGACAACTTTCTTT.